Each of the 3 T cell receptor beta chains below was sequenced from the same sample in a study of blood T cell repertoires in COVID-19. Data came from immunoSEQ multiplex PCR; TCRdb stores just in-frame clones and leaves some out. The sample gives 70,000 to 90,000 clones, over 65% of which show up once; 12% is in the top ten. Sequenced material: peripheral blood. All receptors come from a human donor in a cohort sampled during active COVID-19.

In this sample, this clone turned up a few times. This chain connects TRBV6-5 to TRBJ2-3, with D possibly TRBD2 on 6 matching bases. Trimming removed 8 bases at V and 6 bases at J, with 18 bases between. This CDR3 comprises 14 residues. CDR1 is MNHEY and CDR2 is SVGAGI in the germline V gene. The CDR3 nucleotides read TGTGCCAGCCTTCTCTGGGGGGTGGGGGATACGCAGTATTTT. This translates into CASLLWGVGDTQYF.

This chain uses TRBV28 with TRBJ1-6; 8 nucleotides line up with TRBD1. Looked up from germline, CDR1 is MDHEN and CDR2 is SYDVKM. The CDR3 runs to 18 residues. V shed 6 bases, J shed 7 bases, and the junction held 17 bases outside the gene matches. CDR3 nucleotides: TGTGCCAGCAGCTCCTTGTTTGGACAGGGAATAAAAAATTCACCCCTCCACTTT. It yields the protein CASSSLFGQGIKNSPLHF.

This clone was detected only a few times. The V call is TRBV19, the J call TRBJ2-2; 7 bases fit TRBD1. Losses at the gene ends were 7 bases for V and 2 bases for J; bases not matched to a gene: 4. CDR3 length equals 14 residues. Germline-derived CDR1 and CDR2 are LNHDA and SQIVND (reference sequence). The CDR3 loop reads CASNRQGNTGELFF. The CDR3 nucleotides read TGTGCCAGTAACCGACAGGGAAACACCGGGGAGCTGTTTTTT.